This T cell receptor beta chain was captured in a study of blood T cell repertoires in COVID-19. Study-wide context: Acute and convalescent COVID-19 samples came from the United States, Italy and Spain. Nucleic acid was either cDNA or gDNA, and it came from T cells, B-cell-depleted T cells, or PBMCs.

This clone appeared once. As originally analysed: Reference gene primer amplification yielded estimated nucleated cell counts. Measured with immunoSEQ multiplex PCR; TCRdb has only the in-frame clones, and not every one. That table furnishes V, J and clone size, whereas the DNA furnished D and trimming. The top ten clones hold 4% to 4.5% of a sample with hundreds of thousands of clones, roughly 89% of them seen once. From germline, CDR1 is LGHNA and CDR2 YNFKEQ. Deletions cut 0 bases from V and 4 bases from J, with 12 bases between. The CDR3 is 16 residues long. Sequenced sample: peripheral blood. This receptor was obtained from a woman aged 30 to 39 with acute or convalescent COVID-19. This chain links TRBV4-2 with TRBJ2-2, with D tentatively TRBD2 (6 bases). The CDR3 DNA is TGTGCCAGCAGCCAAGACGAGGGGACTCCCACCGGGGAGCTGTTTTTT. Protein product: CASSQDEGTPTGELFF.